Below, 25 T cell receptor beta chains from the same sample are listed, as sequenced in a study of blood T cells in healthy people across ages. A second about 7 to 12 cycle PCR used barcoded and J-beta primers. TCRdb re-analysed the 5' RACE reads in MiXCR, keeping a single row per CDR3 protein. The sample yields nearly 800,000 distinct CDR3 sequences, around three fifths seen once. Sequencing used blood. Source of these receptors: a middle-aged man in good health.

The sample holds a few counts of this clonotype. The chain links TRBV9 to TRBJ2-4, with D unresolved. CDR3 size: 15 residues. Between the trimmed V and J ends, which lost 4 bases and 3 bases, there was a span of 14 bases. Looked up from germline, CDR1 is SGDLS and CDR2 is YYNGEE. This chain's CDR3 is CASSQHSDYKNIQYF. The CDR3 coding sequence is TGTGCCAGCAGCCAACACTCTGATTACAAAAACATTCAGTACTTC.

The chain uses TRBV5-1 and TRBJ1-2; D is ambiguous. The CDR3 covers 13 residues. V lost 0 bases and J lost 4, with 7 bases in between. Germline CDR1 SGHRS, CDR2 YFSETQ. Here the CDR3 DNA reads TGCGCCAGCAGCTTGGAGGATTTCTATGGCTACACCTTC. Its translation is CASSLEDFYGYTF. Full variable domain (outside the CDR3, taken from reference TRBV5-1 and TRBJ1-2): KAGVTQTPRYLIKTRGQQVTLSCSPISGHRSVSWYQQTPGQGLQFLFEYFSETQRNKGNFPGRFSGRQFSNSRSEMNVSTLELGDSALYLCASSLEDFYGYTFGSGTRLTVV.

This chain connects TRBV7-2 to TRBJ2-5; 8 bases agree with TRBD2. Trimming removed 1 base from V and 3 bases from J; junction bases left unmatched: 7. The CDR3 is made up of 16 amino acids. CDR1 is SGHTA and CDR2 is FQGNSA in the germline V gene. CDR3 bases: TGTGCCAGCAGCTTAGTTGCGGGGGGTTGGGAAGAGACCCAGTACTTC. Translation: CASSLVAGGWEETQYF.

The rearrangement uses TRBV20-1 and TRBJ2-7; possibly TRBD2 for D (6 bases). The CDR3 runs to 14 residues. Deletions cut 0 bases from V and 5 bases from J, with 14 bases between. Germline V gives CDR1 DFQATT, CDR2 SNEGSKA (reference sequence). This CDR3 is CSARDGRLVHEQYF. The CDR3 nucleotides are TGCAGTGCTAGAGATGGCCGACTAGTACACGAGCAGTACTTC.

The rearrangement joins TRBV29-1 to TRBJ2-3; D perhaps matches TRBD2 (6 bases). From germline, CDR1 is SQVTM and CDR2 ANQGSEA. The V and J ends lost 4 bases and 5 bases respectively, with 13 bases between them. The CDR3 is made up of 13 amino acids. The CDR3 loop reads CSVVPHGGDTQYF. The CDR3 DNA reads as TGCAGCGTTGTCCCCCACGGGGGAGATACGCAGTATTTT.

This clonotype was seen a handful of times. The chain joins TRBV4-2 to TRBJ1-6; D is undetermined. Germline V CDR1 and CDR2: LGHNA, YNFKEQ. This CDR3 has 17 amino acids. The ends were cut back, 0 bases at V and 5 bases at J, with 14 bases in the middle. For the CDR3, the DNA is TGTGCCAGCAGCCAAGAGGGAATAACTGCCGATAATTCACCCCTCCACTTT. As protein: CASSQEGITADNSPLHF.

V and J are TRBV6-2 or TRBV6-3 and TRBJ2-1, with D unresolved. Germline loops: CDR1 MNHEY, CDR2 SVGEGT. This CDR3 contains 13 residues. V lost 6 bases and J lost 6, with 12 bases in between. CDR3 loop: CASRRTTRNEQFF. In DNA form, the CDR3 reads TGTGCCAGCAGGCGCACTACCCGCAATGAGCAGTTCTTC.

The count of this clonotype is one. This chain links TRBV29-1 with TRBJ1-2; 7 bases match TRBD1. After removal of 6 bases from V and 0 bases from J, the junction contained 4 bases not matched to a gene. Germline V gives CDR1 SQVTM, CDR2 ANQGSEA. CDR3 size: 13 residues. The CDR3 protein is CSVQGGANYGYTF. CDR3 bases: TGCAGCGTCCAGGGGGGAGCTAACTATGGCTACACCTTC.

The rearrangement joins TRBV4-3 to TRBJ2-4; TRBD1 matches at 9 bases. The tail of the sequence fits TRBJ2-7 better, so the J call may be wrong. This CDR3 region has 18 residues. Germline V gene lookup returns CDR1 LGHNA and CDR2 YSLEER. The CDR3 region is CASSPESTPGQGRCEQYF. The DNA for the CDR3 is TGCGCCAGCAGCCCTGAATCTACTCCGGGACAGGGTAGGTGCGAGCAGTACTTC.

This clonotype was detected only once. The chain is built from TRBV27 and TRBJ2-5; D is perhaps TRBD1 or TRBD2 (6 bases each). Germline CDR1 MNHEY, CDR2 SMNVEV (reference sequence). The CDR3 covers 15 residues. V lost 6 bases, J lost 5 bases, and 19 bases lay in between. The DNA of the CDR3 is TGTGCCAGCAGATACGGGACTCTGGGGGGCGAGACCCAGTACTTC. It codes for CASRYGTLGGETQYF.

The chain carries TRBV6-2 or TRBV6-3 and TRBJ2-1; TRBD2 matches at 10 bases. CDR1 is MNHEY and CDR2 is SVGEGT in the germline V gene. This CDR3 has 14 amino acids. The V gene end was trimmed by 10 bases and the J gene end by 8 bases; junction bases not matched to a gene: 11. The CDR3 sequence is CAIEKLAGSHEQFF. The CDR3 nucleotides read TGTGCCATCGAAAAACTAGCGGGAAGCCATGAGCAGTTCTTC.

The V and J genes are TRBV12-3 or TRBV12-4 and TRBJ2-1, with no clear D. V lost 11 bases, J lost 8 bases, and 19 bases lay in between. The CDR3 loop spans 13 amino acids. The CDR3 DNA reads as TGTGCCCCCAGCGAGACCCGAATATATGAGCAGTTCTTC. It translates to CAPSETRIYEQFF.

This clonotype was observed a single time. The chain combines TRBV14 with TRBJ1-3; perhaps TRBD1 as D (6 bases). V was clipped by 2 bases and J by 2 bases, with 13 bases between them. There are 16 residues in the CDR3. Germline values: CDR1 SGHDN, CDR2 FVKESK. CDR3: CASSQILQGPGNTIYF. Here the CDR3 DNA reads TGTGCCAGCAGCCAAATCCTACAGGGACCTGGAAACACCATATATTTT.

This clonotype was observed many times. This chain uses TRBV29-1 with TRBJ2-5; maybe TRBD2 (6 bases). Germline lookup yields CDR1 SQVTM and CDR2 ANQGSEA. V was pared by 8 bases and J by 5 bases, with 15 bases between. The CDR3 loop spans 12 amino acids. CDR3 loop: CSCSRGMETQYF. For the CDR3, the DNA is TGCAGCTGCTCCCGGGGGATGGAGACCCAGTACTTC.

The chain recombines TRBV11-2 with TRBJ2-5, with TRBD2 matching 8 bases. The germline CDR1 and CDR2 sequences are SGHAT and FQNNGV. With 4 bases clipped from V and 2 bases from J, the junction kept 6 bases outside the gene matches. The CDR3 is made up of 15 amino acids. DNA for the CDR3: TGTGCCAGCAGCTACCTCGGGGGGGTACAAGAGACCCAGTACTTC. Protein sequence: CASSYLGGVQETQYF.

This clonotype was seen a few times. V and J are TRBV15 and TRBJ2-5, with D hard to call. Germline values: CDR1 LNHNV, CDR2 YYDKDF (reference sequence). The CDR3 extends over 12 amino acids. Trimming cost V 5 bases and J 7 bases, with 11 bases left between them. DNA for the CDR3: TGTGCCACCAGCCTCTCACGGCCGACCCAGTACTTC. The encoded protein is CATSLSRPTQYF.

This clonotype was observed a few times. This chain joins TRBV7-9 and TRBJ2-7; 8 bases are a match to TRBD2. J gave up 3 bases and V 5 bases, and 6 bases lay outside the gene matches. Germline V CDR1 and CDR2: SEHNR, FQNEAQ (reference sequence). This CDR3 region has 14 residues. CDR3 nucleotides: TGTGCCAGCAGCAATAGCGGGACGGTCTACGAGCAGTACTTC. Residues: CASSNSGTVYEQYF. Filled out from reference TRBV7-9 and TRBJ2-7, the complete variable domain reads DTGVSQNPRHKITKRGQNVTFRCDPISEHNRLYWYRQTLGQGPEFLTYFQNEAQLEKSRLLSDRFSAERPKGSFSTLEIQRTEQGDSAMYLCASSNSGTVYEQYFGPGTRLTVT.

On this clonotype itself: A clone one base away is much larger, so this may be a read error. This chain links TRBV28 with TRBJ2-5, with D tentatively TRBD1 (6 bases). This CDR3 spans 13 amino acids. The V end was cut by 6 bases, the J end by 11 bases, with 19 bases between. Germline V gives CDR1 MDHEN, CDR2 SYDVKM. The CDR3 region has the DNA TGTGCCAGCAGCATCCAAGGGGGAAATGAGCAGTACTTC. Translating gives CASSIQGGNEQYF.

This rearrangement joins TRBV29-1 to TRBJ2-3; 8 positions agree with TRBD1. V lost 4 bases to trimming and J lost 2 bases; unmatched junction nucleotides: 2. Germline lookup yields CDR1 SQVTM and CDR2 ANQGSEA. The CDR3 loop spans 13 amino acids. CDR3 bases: TGCAGCGTTGGGACAGGGAACACAGATACGCAGTATTTT. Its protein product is CSVGTGNTDTQYF.

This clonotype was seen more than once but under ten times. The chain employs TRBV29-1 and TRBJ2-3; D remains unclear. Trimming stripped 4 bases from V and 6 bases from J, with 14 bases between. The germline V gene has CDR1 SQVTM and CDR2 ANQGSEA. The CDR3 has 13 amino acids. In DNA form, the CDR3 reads TGCAGCGTTGTAGAGACTGGAGTTGATACGCAGTATTTT. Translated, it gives CSVVETGVDTQYF.

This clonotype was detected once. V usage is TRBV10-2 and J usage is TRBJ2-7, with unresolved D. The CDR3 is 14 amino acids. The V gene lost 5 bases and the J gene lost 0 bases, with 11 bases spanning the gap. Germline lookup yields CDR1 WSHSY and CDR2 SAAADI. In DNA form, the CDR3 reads TGCGCCAGCAGTACCCTTATGAGCTCCTACGAGCAGTACTTC. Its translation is CASSTLMSSYEQYF.

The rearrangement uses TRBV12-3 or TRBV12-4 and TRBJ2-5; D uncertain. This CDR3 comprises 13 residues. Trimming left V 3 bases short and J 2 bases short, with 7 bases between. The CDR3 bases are TGTGCCAGCAGTTTTACACAGCAAGAGACCCAGTACTTC. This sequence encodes CASSFTQQETQYF.

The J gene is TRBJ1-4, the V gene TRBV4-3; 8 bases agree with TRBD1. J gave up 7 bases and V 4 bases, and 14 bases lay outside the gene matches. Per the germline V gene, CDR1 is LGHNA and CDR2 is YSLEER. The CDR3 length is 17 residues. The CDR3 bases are TGCGCCAGCAGCCGAAATTTTCAGGGGGCGTTCTCTGAAAAACTGTTTTTT. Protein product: CASSRNFQGAFSEKLFF.

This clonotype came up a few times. CDR3 loop: CASSSPSTSGRTDTQYF. The CDR3 bases are TGTGCCAGCAGTTCTCCTTCGACTAGCGGGAGAACAGATACGCAGTATTTT. V gene TRBV6-2 or TRBV6-3 combines with J gene TRBJ2-3; 12 nucleotides match TRBD2. The germline gives CDR1 MNHEY, CDR2 SVGEGT. The junction had 8 bases not matched to a gene; V was cut back by 4 bases and J by 3 bases. CDR3 length: 17 amino acids.

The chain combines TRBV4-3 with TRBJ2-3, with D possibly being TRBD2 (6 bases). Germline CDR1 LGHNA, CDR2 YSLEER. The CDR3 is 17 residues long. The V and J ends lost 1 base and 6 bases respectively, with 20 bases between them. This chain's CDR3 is CASSQGKTGLREDTQYF. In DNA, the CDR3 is TGCGCCAGCAGCCAAGGAAAAACGGGACTTCGGGAGGATACGCAGTATTTT.